Listed below are T cell receptor beta chains from one sample, sequenced in a study of blood T cell repertoires in COVID-19. Sequencing used immunoSEQ multiplex PCR; TCRdb keeps in-frame clones, though not all of them. Of around 280,000 clones listed, roughly 89% were seen once; the top ten hold about 6%. The specimen was PBMCs or T cells enriched from blood (not recorded which). These receptors came from a woman aged 40 to 50 who had recovered from COVID-19. The CDR3 runs from the conserved cysteine through the conserved F or W. The D gene is left open where the match is weak. The listing skips clone size in some rows; elsewhere it reads once, few, many or a size class.

TRBJ1-3	NA	NA	TRBV19	CASSSGSGNTIYF	TGTGCCAGTAGTAGCGGGTCTGGAAACACCATATATTTT
TRBJ2-6	NA	NA	TRBV30	CAWSMGHAISGANVLTF	TGTGCCTGGAGTATGGGACACGCAATCTCTGGGGCCAACGTCCTGACTTTC
TRBJ2-1	NA	NA	TRBV10-1	CASSESFGGLKQFF	TGCGCCAGCAGTGAGTCGTTTGGCGGGTTGAAGCAGTTCTTC
TRBJ2-1	NA	TRBD2	TRBV6-2/TRBV6-3	CASSYSENLAGGDEQFF	TGTGCCAGCAGTTACTCAGAAAACCTAGCGGGAGGCGATGAGCAGTTCTTC
TRBJ1-5	NA	TRBD1	TRBV28	CASSLTPQGARGQPQHF	TGTGCCAGCAGTTTAACCCCACAGGGGGCAAGAGGACAGCCCCAGCATTTT
TRBJ2-7	NA	NA	TRBV28	CASSRTPPRTYEQYF	TGTGCCAGCAGCCGAACCCCTCCGCGGACCTACGAGCAGTACTTC
TRBJ1-2	few	NA	TRBV29-1	CSVVQTPGGYGYTF	TGCAGCGTTGTTCAGACACCGGGAGGCTATGGCTACACCTTC
TRBJ1-2	once	TRBD1	TRBV28	CASETGGQDYGYTF	TGTGCCAGTGAGACAGGGGGACAAGACTATGGCTACACCTTC
TRBJ1-1	NA	NA	TRBV4-3	CASSQSRDTVPWTEAFF	TGCGCCAGCAGCCAATCCCGGGACACCGTACCTTGGACTGAAGCTTTCTTT
TRBJ1-5	NA	NA	TRBV6-1	CASSEKVHSYSNQPQHF	TGTGCCAGCAGTGAAAAAGTCCACAGCTATAGCAATCAGCCCCAGCATTTT
TRBJ2-3	NA	TRBD2	TRBV7-2	CASSLSAGADTQYF	TGTGCCAGCAGCTTGTCGGCGGGAGCAGATACGCAGTATTTT
TRBJ2-7	NA	TRBD1	TRBV28	CASGGQDHYEQYF	TGTGCCAGCGGAGGACAGGACCACTACGAGCAGTACTTC
TRBJ2-7	NA	NA	TRBV4-1	CASSQDRGQGYEQYF	TGCGCCAGCAGCCAAGATCGTGGGCAGGGCTACGAGCAGTACTTC
TRBJ1-6	NA	TRBD1	TRBV3-1/TRBV3-2	CASSQGHRGNSPLHF	TGTGCCAGCAGCCAAGGCCACAGGGGGAATTCACCCCTCCACTTT
TRBJ2-3	NA	NA	TRBV28	CASSSGYTDTQYF	TGTGCCAGCTCCTCCGGTTACACAGATACGCAGTATTTT
TRBJ2-1	NA	NA	TRBV7-2	CASSLGSRSSYNEQFF	TGTGCCAGCAGCTTAGGCTCGCGGAGCTCCTACAATGAGCAGTTCTTC
TRBJ2-7	NA	TRBD2	TRBV5-1	CASSLGTSGSPSYEQYF	TGCGCCAGCAGCTTGGGGACTAGCGGGAGCCCAAGCTACGAGCAGTACTTC
TRBJ2-7	few	TRBD1	TRBV7-9	CASSPWDREGHEQYF	TGTGCCAGCAGCCCTTGGGACAGGGAAGGTCACGAGCAGTACTTC
TRBJ2-7	NA	TRBD2	TRBV19	CASSPGLAGGTYEQYF	TGTGCCAGTAGCCCGGGACTAGCGGGAGGGACCTACGAGCAGTACTTC
TRBJ1-2	once	NA	TRBV28	CASRRTEPLTYGYTF	TGTGCCAGCCGACGGACAGAACCTCTGACCTATGGCTACACCTTC
TRBJ1-2	NA	NA	TRBV4-1	CASSHTQGAQYGYTF	TGCGCCAGCAGCCACACTCAAGGGGCGCAATATGGCTACACCTTC
TRBJ2-1	once	TRBD1	TRBV11-2	CASSPDRAREQFF	TGTGCCAGCAGCCCCGACAGGGCCCGTGAGCAGTTCTTC
TRBJ2-1	NA	NA	TRBV3-1/TRBV3-2	CASQRSSYNEQFF	TGTGCCAGCCAGAGGAGCTCCTACAATGAGCAGTTCTTC
TRBJ2-1	NA	NA	TRBV20-1	CSAPSHNEQFF	TGCAGTGCTCCCTCCCACAATGAGCAGTTCTTC
TRBJ2-1	NA	TRBD1	TRBV2	CASSAGGTGGHEQFF	TGTGCCAGCAGCGCCGGAGGGACAGGGGGCCATGAGCAGTTCTTC
TRBJ1-4	NA	NA	TRBV27	CASSFSRGGEKLFF	TGTGCCAGCAGTTTCTCCAGGGGCGGAGAAAAACTGTTTTTT
TRBJ1-1	once	NA	TRBV9	CASSVVTVGRGNTEAFF	TGTGCCAGCAGCGTAGTGACCGTGGGCAGGGGAAACACTGAAGCTTTCTTT
TRBJ2-4	NA	TRBD2	TRBV4-1	CASSQDIAGNAHF	TGCGCCAGCAGCCAAGATATAGCGGGCAACGCACACTTC
TRBJ2-7	few	TRBD1	TRBV4-3	CASSQGTGRTYEQYF	TGCGCCAGCAGCCAAGGGACAGGGAGAACCTACGAGCAGTACTTC
TRBJ2-5	NA	NA	TRBV25-1	CASSARGTPGRETQYF	TGTGCCAGCAGTGCCCGAGGGACACCGGGTAGAGAGACCCAGTACTTC
TRBJ1-5	NA	NA	TRBV9	CASSRGLYQPQHF	TGTGCCAGCAGCCGGGGGTTATATCAGCCCCAGCATTTT
TRBJ2-1	NA	TRBD2	TRBV6-2/TRBV6-3	CASSGGRRNNEQFF	TGTGCCAGCAGCGGCGGGAGACGAAACAATGAGCAGTTCTTC
TRBJ2-5	NA	NA	TRBV7-2	CASSLVGIGGETQYF	TGTGCCAGCAGCTTAGTTGGCATAGGGGGAGAGACCCAGTACTTC
TRBJ1-5	once	NA	TRBV6-2/TRBV6-3	CASSAAPWVNQPQHF	TGTGCCAGCAGCGCGGCCCCTTGGGTTAATCAGCCCCAGCATTTT
TRBJ1-2	NA	NA	TRBV4-2	CASSQTSLGAKGYTF	TGTGCCAGCAGCCAGACGAGCTTGGGGGCGAAAGGCTACACCTTC
TRBJ2-4	NA	NA	TRBV28	CASRWATQNIQYF	TGTGCCAGCAGATGGGCTACCCAAAACATTCAGTACTTC
TRBJ1-2	NA	TRBD1	TRBV7-2	CASSNYRDSETYGYTF	TGTGCCAGCAGCAACTACCGGGACAGCGAAACCTATGGCTACACCTTC
TRBJ1-6	NA	TRBD1	TRBV29-1	CSVSTGVGNSPLHF	TGCAGCGTTTCAACAGGGGTAGGCAATTCACCCCTCCACTTT
TRBJ2-4	NA	TRBD1	TRBV28	CASSGTAAPIQYF	TGTGCCAGCAGCGGGACAGCGGCCCCCATTCAGTACTTC
TRBJ1-4	NA	TRBD1	TRBV2	CASTGTGGDEKLFF	TGTGCCAGTACCGGGACAGGGGGCGATGAAAAACTGTTTTTT
TRBJ2-1	once	TRBD2	TRBV28	CASSLSSGITRPNEQFF	TGTGCCAGCAGTTTGAGTAGCGGGATTACAAGGCCTAATGAGCAGTTCTTC
TRBJ2-1	NA	TRBD1	TRBV5-1	CASSSGTAYSYNEQFF	TGCGCCAGCAGCTCCGGGACAGCCTATTCCTACAATGAGCAGTTCTTC
TRBJ1-1	NA	NA	TRBV4-3	CASSQAGTGAFF	TGCGCCAGCAGCCAAGCCGGGACTGGGGCTTTCTTT
TRBJ2-5	NA	NA	TRBV9	CASSVADSAQETQYF	TGTGCCAGCAGCGTAGCGGATAGCGCCCAAGAGACCCAGTACTTC
TRBJ2-3	NA	NA	TRBV3-1/TRBV3-2	CASSQEGGTQYF	TGTGCCAGCAGCCAAGAGGGCGGGACGCAGTATTTT
TRBJ2-3	NA	NA	TRBV2	CASSEQGSRDTQYF	TGTGCCAGCAGTGAACAGGGTTCCCGGGATACGCAGTATTTT
TRBJ1-1	NA	NA	TRBV18	CASSRTDNTEAFF	TGTGCCAGCTCACGGACAGACAACACTGAAGCTTTCTTT
TRBJ2-3	NA	TRBD2	TRBV5-1	CASSHGTSGDTQYF	TGCGCCAGCAGCCATGGGACTAGCGGTGATACGCAGTATTTT
TRBJ1-2	NA	TRBD1	TRBV28	CASTPPGGRYYGYTF	TGTGCCAGCACCCCACCAGGGGGAAGATACTATGGCTACACCTTC
TRBJ2-3	NA	TRBD2	TRBV19	CASSMLGLAAPAGGSRTDTQYF	TGTGCCAGTAGTATGTTGGGACTAGCGGCACCAGCGGGAGGGTCCCGCACAGATACGCAGTATTTT
TRBJ2-2	NA	NA	TRBV30	CAWTESTGRGTGELFF	TGTGCCTGGACAGAATCGACAGGCCGAGGCACCGGGGAGCTGTTTTTT
TRBJ1-1	NA	NA	TRBV2	CASRGGAGVIGEAFF	TGTGCCAGCAGAGGAGGTGCAGGGGTCATTGGTGAAGCTTTCTTT
TRBJ1-6	NA	NA	TRBV28	CASSLTRDNSPLHF	TGTGCCAGCAGTTTAACTCGAGATAATTCACCCCTCCACTTT
TRBJ2-7	NA	NA	TRBV9	CASSVRERATPYEQYF	TGTGCCAGCAGCGTGAGGGAGAGAGCTACCCCTTACGAGCAGTACTTC
TRBJ2-7	NA	TRBD1	TRBV4-3	CASSQGLRDRDEQYF	TGCGCCAGCAGCCAAGGACTCCGGGACAGGGACGAGCAGTACTTC
TRBJ1-2	NA	NA	TRBV19	CASSLSSLNYGYTF	TGTGCCAGTAGTCTTTCATCACTTAACTATGGCTACACCTTC
TRBJ2-7	NA	NA	TRBV28	CASRPSETRKTYEQYF	TGTGCCAGCAGGCCCTCCGAGACACGGAAGACCTACGAGCAGTACTTC
TRBJ2-7	NA	NA	TRBV21-1	CASSKPDRDEQYF	TGTGCCAGCAGCAAACCGGACAGGGACGAGCAGTACTTC